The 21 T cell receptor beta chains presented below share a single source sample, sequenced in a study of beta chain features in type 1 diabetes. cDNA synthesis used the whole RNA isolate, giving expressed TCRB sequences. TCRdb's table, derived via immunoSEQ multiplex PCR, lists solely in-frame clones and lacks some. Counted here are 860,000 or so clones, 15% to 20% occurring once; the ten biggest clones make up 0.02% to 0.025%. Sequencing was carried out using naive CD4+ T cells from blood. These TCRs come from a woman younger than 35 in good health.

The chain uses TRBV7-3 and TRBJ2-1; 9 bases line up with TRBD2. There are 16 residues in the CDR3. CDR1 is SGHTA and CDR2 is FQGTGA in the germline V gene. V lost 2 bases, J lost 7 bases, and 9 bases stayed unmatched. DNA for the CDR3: TGTGCCAGCAGCTTAGGACGACTAGCGGCTGGGAATGAGCAGTTCTTC. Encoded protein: CASSLGRLAAGNEQFF. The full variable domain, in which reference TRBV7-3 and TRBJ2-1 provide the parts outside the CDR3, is GAGVSQTPSNKVTEKGKYVELRCDPISGHTALYWYRQSLGQGPEFLIYFQGTGAADDSGLPNDRFFAVRPEGSVSTLKIQRTERGDSAVYLCASSLGRLAAGNEQFFGPGTRLTVL.

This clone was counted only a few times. CDR3 sequence reads: CASSPDRVGYEQYF. CDR3 coding DNA: TGTGCCAGCTCACCGGACAGGGTGGGGTACGAGCAGTACTTC. The chain joins TRBV18 to TRBJ2-7, with 8 bases matching TRBD1. The CDR3 extends over 14 amino acids. V dropped 3 bases and J dropped 4; count of bases not matched to a gene: 5. Germline CDR1 is KGHSH and CDR2 is LQKENI.

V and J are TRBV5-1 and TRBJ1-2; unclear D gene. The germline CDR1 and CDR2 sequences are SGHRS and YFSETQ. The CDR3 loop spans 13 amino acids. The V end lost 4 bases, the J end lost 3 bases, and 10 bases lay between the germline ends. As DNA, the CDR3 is TGCGCCAGCAGCCCCGGTCGGGACTATGGCTACACCTTC. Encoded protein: CASSPGRDYGYTF.

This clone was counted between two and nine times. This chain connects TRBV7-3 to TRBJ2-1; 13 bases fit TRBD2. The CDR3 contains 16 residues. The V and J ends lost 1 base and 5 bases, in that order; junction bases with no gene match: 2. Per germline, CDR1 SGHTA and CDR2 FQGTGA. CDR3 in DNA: TGTGCCAGCAGCTTAAAAGGGACTAGCGGGAACAATGAGCAGTTCTTC. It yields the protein CASSLKGTSGNNEQFF.

CDR3 protein: CASRIRVSSNQPQHF. CDR3 nucleotide sequence: TGTGCCAGCAGGATCAGGGTTAGTAGCAATCAGCCCCAGCATTTT. The chain has TRBV27 and TRBJ1-5; possibly TRBD1 for D (5 bases). This CDR3 is built from 15 residues. The germline CDR1 and CDR2 sequences are MNHEY and SMNVEV (reference sequence). The V end was cut by 6 bases, the J end by 0 bases, with 12 bases between.

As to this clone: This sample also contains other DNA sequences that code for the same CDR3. This chain's CDR3 is CAWRSPPSCPRGYNEQFF. In DNA, the CDR3 is TGTGCCTGGAGGAGTCCCCCATCATGTCCCAGGGGGTACAATGAGCAGTTCTTC. The genes are TRBV30 and TRBJ2-1; 7 bases line up with TRBD1. The germline V gene encodes CDR1 GTSNPN and CDR2 SVGIG (reference sequence). CDR3 length: 18 amino acids. The V gene end was trimmed by 3 bases and the J gene end by 4 bases; junction bases not matched to a gene: 18.

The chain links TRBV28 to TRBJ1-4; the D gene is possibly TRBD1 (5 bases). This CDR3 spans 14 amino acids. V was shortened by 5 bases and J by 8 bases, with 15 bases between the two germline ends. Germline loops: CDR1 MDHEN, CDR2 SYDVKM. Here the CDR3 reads CASSTGQGGEKLFF. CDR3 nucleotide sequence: TGTGCCAGCAGTACGGGGCAGGGAGGGGAAAAACTGTTTTTT.

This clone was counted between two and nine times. CDR3 in amino acids: CASSPQGPGELFF. CDR3 in DNA: TGTGCCAGCAGCCCACAGGGGCCCGGGGAGCTGTTTTTT. The genes are TRBV7-9 and TRBJ2-2; 7 bases fit TRBD1. V lost 5 bases and J lost 6; bases outside the gene matches: 3. CDR3 length: 13 residues. Germline lookup yields CDR1 SEHNR and CDR2 FQNEAQ (reference sequence).

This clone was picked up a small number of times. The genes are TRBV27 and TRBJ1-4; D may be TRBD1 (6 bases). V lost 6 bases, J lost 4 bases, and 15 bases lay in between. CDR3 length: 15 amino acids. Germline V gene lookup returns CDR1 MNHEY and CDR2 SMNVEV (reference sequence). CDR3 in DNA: TGTGCCAGCAGCCCCCAAACAGGGAGTAATGAAAAACTGTTTTTT. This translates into CASSPQTGSNEKLFF. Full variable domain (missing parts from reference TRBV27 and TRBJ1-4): EAQVTQNPRYLITVTGKKLTVTCSQNMNHEYMSWYRQDPGLGLRQIYYSMNVEVTDKGDVPEGYKVSRKEKRNFPLILESPSPNQTSLYFCASSPQTGSNEKLFFGSGTQLSVL.

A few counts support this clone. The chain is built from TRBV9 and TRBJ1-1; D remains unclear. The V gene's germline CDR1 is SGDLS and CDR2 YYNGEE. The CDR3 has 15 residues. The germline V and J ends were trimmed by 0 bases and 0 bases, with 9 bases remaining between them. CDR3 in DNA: TGTGCCAGCAGCGTAGGGTCTTCCATGAACACTGAAGCTTTCTTT. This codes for CASSVGSSMNTEAFF.

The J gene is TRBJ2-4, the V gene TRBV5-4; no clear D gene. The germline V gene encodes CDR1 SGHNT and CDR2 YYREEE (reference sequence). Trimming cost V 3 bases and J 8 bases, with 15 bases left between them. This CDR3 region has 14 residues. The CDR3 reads CASSSRPTRDIQYF. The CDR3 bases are TGTGCCAGCAGCTCTCGACCCACAAGGGACATTCAGTACTTC.

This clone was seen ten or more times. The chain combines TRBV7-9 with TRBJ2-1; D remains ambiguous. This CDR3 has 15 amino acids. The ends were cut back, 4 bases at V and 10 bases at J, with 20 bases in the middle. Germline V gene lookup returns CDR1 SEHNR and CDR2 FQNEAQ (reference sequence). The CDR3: CASSSRLEVGSEQFF. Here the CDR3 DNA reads TGTGCCAGCAGCTCGAGACTTGAAGTGGGTAGCGAGCAGTTCTTC.

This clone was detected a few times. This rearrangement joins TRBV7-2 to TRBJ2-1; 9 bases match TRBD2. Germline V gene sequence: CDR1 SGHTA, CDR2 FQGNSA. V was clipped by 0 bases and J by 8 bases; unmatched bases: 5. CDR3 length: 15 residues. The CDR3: CASSLAGTSPHEQFF. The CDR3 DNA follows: TGTGCCAGCAGCTTAGCGGGGACTAGCCCTCATGAGCAGTTCTTC.

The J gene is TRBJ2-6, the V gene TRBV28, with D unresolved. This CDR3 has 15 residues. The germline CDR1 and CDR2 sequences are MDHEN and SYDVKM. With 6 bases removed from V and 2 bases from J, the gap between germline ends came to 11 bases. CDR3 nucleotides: TGTGCCAGCAGCCCCGTTTGGGCTGGGGCCAACGTCCTGACTTTC. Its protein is CASSPVWAGANVLTF.

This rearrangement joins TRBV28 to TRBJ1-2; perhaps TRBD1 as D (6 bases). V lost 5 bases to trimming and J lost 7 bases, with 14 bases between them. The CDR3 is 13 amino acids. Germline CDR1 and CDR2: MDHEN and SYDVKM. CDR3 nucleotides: TGTGCCAGCAGTCTGCATACAGGGACTGGCTACACCTTC. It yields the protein CASSLHTGTGYTF.

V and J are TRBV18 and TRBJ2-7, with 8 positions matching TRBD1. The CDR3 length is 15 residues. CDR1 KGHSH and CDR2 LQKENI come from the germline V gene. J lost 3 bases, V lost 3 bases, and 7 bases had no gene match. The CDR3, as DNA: TGTGCCAGCTCACCGGGGACAGGAGCCGACTACGAGCAGTACTTC. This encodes CASSPGTGADYEQYF.

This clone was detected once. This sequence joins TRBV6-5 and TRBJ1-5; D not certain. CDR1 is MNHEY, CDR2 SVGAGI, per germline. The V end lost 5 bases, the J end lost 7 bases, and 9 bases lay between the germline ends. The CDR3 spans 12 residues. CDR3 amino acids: CASSAPRQPQHF. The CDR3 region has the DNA TGTGCCAGCAGTGCCCCAAGGCAGCCCCAGCATTTT.

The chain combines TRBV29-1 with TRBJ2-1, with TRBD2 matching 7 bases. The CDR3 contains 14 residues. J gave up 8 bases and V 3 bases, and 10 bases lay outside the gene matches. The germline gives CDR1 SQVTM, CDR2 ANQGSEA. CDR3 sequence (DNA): TGCAGCGTTGATCGTGGCGGGAGATCCGATGAGCAGTTCTTC. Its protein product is CSVDRGGRSDEQFF.

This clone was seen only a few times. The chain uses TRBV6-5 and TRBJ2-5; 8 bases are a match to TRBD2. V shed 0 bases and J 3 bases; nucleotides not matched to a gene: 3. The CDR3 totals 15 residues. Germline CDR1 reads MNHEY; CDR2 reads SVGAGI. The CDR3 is CASSYSGLVKETQYF. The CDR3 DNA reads TGTGCCAGCAGTTACTCGGGACTAGTAAAAGAGACCCAGTACTTC.

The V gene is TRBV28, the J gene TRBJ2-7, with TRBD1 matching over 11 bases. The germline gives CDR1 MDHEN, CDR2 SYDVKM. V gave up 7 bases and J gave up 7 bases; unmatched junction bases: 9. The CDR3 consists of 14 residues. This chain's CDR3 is CASIQAGTGGEQYF. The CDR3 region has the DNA TGTGCCAGCATCCAGGCCGGGACAGGGGGAGAGCAGTACTTC.

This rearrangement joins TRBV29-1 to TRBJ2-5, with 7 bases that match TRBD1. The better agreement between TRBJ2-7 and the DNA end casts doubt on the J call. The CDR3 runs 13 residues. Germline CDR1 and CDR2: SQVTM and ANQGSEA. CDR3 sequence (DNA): TGCAGCGTGGGGACAGTCCACATCTACGAGCAGTACTTC. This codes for CSVGTVHIYEQYF.